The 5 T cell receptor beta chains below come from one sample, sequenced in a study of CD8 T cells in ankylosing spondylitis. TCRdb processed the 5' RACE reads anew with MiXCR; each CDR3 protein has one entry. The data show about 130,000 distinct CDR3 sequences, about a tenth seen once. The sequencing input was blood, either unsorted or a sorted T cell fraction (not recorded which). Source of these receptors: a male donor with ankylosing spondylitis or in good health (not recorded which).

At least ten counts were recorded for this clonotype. Here the CDR3 DNA reads TGTGCCAGCAGCGCAGGGACAGACTACGAGCAGTACTTC. This translates into CASSAGTDYEQYF. V is TRBV9 and J is TRBJ2-7; 7 bases are a match to TRBD1. Germline loops: CDR1 SGDLS, CDR2 YYNGEE. Unmatched junction bases numbered 3, after V lost 3 bases and J lost 3 bases. There are 13 residues in the CDR3.

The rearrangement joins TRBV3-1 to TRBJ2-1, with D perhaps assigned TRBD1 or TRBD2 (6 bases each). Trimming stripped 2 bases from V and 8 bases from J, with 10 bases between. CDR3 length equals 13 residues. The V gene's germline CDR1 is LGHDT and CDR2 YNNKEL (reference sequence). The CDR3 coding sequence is TGTGCCAGCAGCCAAAGGGGGGCCGATGAGCAGTTCTTC. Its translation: CASSQRGADEQFF.

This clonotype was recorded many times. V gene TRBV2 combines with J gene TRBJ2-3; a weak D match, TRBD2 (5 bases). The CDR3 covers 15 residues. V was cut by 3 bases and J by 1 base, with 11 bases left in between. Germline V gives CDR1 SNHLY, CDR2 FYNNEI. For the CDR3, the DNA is TGTGCCAGCAGTGATGTCCTAGCTGGCACAGATACGCAGTATTTT. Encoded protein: CASSDVLAGTDTQYF.

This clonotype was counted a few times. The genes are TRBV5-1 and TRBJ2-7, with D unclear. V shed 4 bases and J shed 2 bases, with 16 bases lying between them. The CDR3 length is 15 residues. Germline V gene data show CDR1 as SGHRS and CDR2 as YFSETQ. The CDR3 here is CASSPGPARTYEQYF. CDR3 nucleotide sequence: TGCGCCAGCAGCCCCGGACCAGCCCGTACCTACGAGCAGTACTTC.

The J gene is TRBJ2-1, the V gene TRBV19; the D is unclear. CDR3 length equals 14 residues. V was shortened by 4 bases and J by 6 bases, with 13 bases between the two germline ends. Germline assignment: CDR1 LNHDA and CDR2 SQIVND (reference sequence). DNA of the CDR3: TGTGCCAGTAGTAGTCTAGATGTCCTCAATGAGCAGTTCTTC. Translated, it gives CASSSLDVLNEQFF.